A single T cell receptor (beta chain) is shown here with its context. The antigen is not known. The data were taken from a study of blood T cells in healthy people across ages. Study observations and caveats: Roughly linear age-related decline in beta diversity appeared, significant by age approximately 43. Any conclusive comparison of naive versus antigen-experienced cells was prevented by using unsorted PBMCs.

There were at least 5 micrograms of total RNA extracted from every sample. This CDR3 spans 14 amino acids. Germline CDR1 is DFQATT and CDR2 is SNEGSKA (reference sequence). Trimming left V 5 bases short and J 4 bases short, with 18 bases between. For the second PCR, which ran for roughly 7 to 11 cycles, a sample-barcoded 5' primer and a J-beta primer mix were used. A single record per CDR3 protein comes from TCRdb applying MiXCR to the 5' RACE reads. The sample carries some 1.5 million distinct CDR3 sequences, approximately 43% recorded once. This TCR came from a woman between 18 and 30 years old in good health. What was sequenced was blood. The chain recombines TRBV20-1 with TRBJ2-7, with D possibly being TRBD1 (7 bases). The DNA of the CDR3 is TGCAGTGCTCGACGGCGGGACAGCGAGTACGAGCAGTACTTC. Its translation: CSARRRDSEYEQYF.